The 22 T cell receptor beta chains below all came from one sample that was sequenced in a study of identical twins. From the 5' RACE reads, TCRdb called clonotypes with MiXCR, one entry per CDR3 protein. The table includes around 250,000 distinct CDR3 sequences, approximately 8.6% detected once. A further study also used this sample, focusing on yellow fever vaccine responses in identical twins.

The material sequenced was CD8+ T cells sorted from blood. These TCRs come from a woman younger than 35 in good health.

This clonotype appeared a few times. In nucleotides, the CDR3 is TGCGCCAGCAGCTTGGAGGGGGGCGGACGAGAGACCCAGTACTTC. Translated: CASSLEGGGRETQYF. The J gene is TRBJ2-5, the V gene TRBV5-1; the D gene could be TRBD1 or TRBD2 (6 bases each). V was pared by 0 bases and J by 4 bases, with 13 bases between. This CDR3 region has 15 residues. From germline, CDR1 is SGHRS and CDR2 YFSETQ.

This clonotype appeared many times. The gene calls are TRBV3-1 and TRBJ2-1, with D unresolved. Looked up from germline, CDR1 is LGHDT and CDR2 is YNNKEL (reference sequence). This CDR3 comprises 13 residues. Trimming took 0 bases from V and 7 from J, leaving 7 bases between them. The CDR3 here is CASSQDFGNEQFF. CDR3 sequence (DNA): TGTGCCAGCAGCCAAGATTTTGGGAATGAGCAGTTCTTC.

This chain joins TRBV6-5 and TRBJ2-7; 11 positions agree with TRBD1. The CDR3 length is 18 residues. V shed 2 bases, J shed 2 bases, and the junction held 11 bases outside the gene matches. The germline V gene encodes CDR1 MNHEY and CDR2 SVGAGI. CDR3 sequence reads: CASSYSGTGGDPAYEQYF. The CDR3 DNA is TGTGCCAGCAGTTACAGCGGGACAGGGGGTGATCCTGCCTACGAGCAGTACTTC.

The table lists this clonotype with a few counts. The rearrangement uses TRBV6-2 or TRBV6-3 and TRBJ2-1; TRBD2 agrees at 8 bases. The CDR3 runs to 16 residues. Germline assignment: CDR1 MNHEY and CDR2 SVGEGT. Germline trimming cut 6 bases from V and 0 bases from J; bases unmatched to any gene: 7. The chain's CDR3 is CASSPASGHSYNEQFF. In DNA, the CDR3 is TGTGCCAGCAGCCCCGCTAGCGGGCACTCCTACAATGAGCAGTTCTTC.

This clonotype was seen many times. This chain joins TRBV29-1 and TRBJ2-1; possibly TRBD1 for D (6 bases). Germline V gives CDR1 SQVTM, CDR2 ANQGSEA. The CDR3 is 16 amino acids. V shed 0 bases and J shed 2 bases, with 14 bases lying between them. CDR3 sequence (DNA): TGCAGCGTTGAAGAGGTACTAGAGGGGGCCTACAATGAGCAGTTCTTC. Translation gives CSVEEVLEGAYNEQFF.

This clonotype was counted at least ten times. This chain links TRBV12-3 or TRBV12-4 with TRBJ2-2; no reliable D call. The germline V and J ends were trimmed by 6 bases and 0 bases, with 2 bases remaining between them. CDR3 length: 12 amino acids. The CDR3 bases are TGTGCCAGCAGCCCGAACACCGGGGAGCTGTTTTTT. Translation: CASSPNTGELFF.

The rearrangement joins TRBV12-3 or TRBV12-4 to TRBJ2-1, with a possible D match to TRBD1 (5 bases). Deletions cut 2 bases from V and 4 bases from J, with 12 bases between. The CDR3 spans 15 residues. CDR3 DNA sequence: TGTGCCAGCAGTTTAAGGCAGGGCGAGTACAATGAGCAGTTCTTC. This sequence encodes CASSLRQGEYNEQFF.

The chain joins TRBV9 to TRBJ2-1; D uncertain. Germline loops: CDR1 SGDLS, CDR2 YYNGEE. The CDR3 covers 14 residues. V shed 0 bases and J shed 7 bases, with 11 bases lying between them. The CDR3 sequence: CASSVGPNGNEQFF. Here the CDR3 DNA reads TGTGCCAGCAGCGTAGGACCGAACGGGAATGAGCAGTTCTTC.

This clonotype was recorded many times. The V call is TRBV2, the J call TRBJ2-1; D gene ambiguous. Trimming took 2 bases from V and 3 from J, leaving 14 bases between them. Germline V gene lookup returns CDR1 SNHLY and CDR2 FYNNEI. The CDR3 is 16 amino acids. CDR3 sequence reads: CASSESSPLFYNEQFF. The DNA of the CDR3 is TGTGCCAGCAGTGAAAGCAGTCCCCTCTTCTACAATGAGCAGTTCTTC. The whole variable domain, remainder taken from reference TRBV2 and TRBJ2-1, is EPEVTQTPSHQVTQMGQEVILRCVPISNHLYFYWYRQILGQKVEFLVSFYNNEISEKSEIFDDQFSVERPDGSNFTLKIRSTKLEDSAMYFCASSESSPLFYNEQFFGPGTRLTVL.

The J gene is TRBJ2-5, the V gene TRBV29-1, with no clear D. V was pared by 0 bases and J by 3 bases, with 5 bases between. Germline CDR1 reads SQVTM; CDR2 reads ANQGSEA. The CDR3 loop spans 12 amino acids. The CDR3 region is CSVEEDEETQYF. The CDR3 DNA sequence: TGCAGCGTTGAAGAGGATGAAGAGACCCAGTACTTC. The whole variable domain, filled in from reference TRBV29-1 and TRBJ2-5, reads SAVISQKPSRDICQRGTSLTIQCQVDSQVTMMFWYRQQPGQSLTLIATANQGSEATYESGFVIDKFPISRPNLTFSTLTVSNMSPEDSSIYLCSVEEDEETQYFGPGTRLLVL.

This sequence joins TRBV20-1 and TRBJ2-3, with 7 bases lining up with TRBD2. The V segment lost 1 base and the J segment 6 bases; nucleotides outside the gene matches: 10. Germline assignment: CDR1 DFQATT and CDR2 SNEGSKA (reference sequence). The CDR3 sequence is 15 residues long. The CDR3 region is CSARVYGGSADTQYF. The CDR3 nucleotides read TGCAGTGCTAGAGTCTACGGCGGGAGTGCGGATACGCAGTATTTT.

This clonotype was recorded many times. This chain joins TRBV24-1 and TRBJ2-1, with a tentative D call TRBD2 (5 bases). V lost 1 base and J lost 7, with 10 bases in between. Germline loops: CDR1 KGHDR, CDR2 SFDVKD. This CDR3 is 14 amino acids long. This chain's CDR3 is CATSDLAEWNEQFF. The CDR3 DNA follows: TGTGCCACCAGTGATTTAGCGGAGTGGAATGAGCAGTTCTTC.

For the CDR3, the DNA is TGCAGTGCCCGAGACGTCCATAGACGCGAGCAGTACTTC. Translation: CSARDVHRREQYF. V and J are TRBV20-1 and TRBJ2-7; D is ambiguous. Germline lookup yields CDR1 DFQATT and CDR2 SNEGSKA (reference sequence). Trimming pared 6 bases from V and 6 bases from J, leaving 18 bases between. The CDR3 consists of 13 residues.

V and J are TRBV4-3 and TRBJ2-7, with D tentatively TRBD1 or TRBD2 (5 bases each). With 5 bases removed from V and 2 bases from J, the gap between germline ends came to 16 bases. The CDR3 loop spans 15 amino acids. Germline CDR1 and CDR2: LGHNA and YSLEER. In nucleotides, the CDR3 is TGCGCCAGCAGCGAGGAGGATCGGGGCCCCTACGAGCAGTACTTC. It encodes CASSEEDRGPYEQYF.

The rearrangement links TRBV7-9 to TRBJ2-6; D gene uncertain. From germline, CDR1 is SEHNR and CDR2 FQNEAQ (reference sequence). The CDR3 is 14 residues long. The V end lost 7 bases, the J end lost 0 bases, and 7 bases lay between the germline ends. The CDR3 DNA follows: TGTGCCAGCAACCCTGGCTCTGGGGCCAACGTCCTGACTTTC. This codes for CASNPGSGANVLTF.

This clonotype was counted between two and nine times. This rearrangement joins TRBV5-1 to TRBJ2-7, with D perhaps TRBD1 (5 bases). Trimming removed 1 base at V and 3 bases at J, with 14 bases between. The CDR3 is 15 residues long. The V gene's germline CDR1 is SGHRS and CDR2 YFSETQ. The CDR3 bases are TGCGCCAGCAGCTTGTACAGACAGAACCACTACGAGCAGTACTTC. Protein product: CASSLYRQNHYEQYF. Using reference TRBV5-1 and TRBJ2-7 for the parts outside the CDR3, the full variable domain is KAGVTQTPRYLIKTRGQQVTLSCSPISGHRSVSWYQQTPGQGLQFLFEYFSETQRNKGNFPGRFSGRQFSNSRSEMNVSTLELGDSALYLCASSLYRQNHYEQYFGPGTRLTVT.

The chain recombines TRBV28 with TRBJ2-7; TRBD1 aligns across 7 bases. Per the germline V gene, CDR1 is MDHEN and CDR2 is SYDVKM. The CDR3 extends over 15 amino acids. V gave up 5 bases and J gave up 2 bases; unmatched junction bases: 9. The CDR3 nucleotides read TGTGCCAGCAGTCGACAGGGAATATTAACCTACGAGCAGTACTTC. It yields the protein CASSRQGILTYEQYF.

This clonotype was found many times. The chain joins TRBV27 to TRBJ2-3, with D unclear. CDR1 MNHEY and CDR2 SMNVEV come from the germline V gene (reference sequence). The CDR3 has 11 amino acids. The V end was cut by 6 bases, the J end by 4 bases, with 5 bases between. This CDR3 reads CASRKSDTQYF. The CDR3 bases are TGTGCCAGCAGGAAGTCAGATACGCAGTATTTT.

This clonotype was counted ten times or more. The chain uses TRBV27 and TRBJ2-3; 10 bases are a match to TRBD1. The CDR3 has 19 amino acids. Looked up from germline, CDR1 is MNHEY and CDR2 is SMNVEV (reference sequence). V was pared by 5 bases and J by 2 bases, with 16 bases of the junction left unmatched. The CDR3 DNA follows: TGTGCCAGCAGTACCTACCTGAGCGGAGGGACAGGGGACACAGATACGCAGTATTTT. It is translated as CASSTYLSGGTGDTDTQYF.

This clonotype was seen more than once but under ten times. The rearrangement links TRBV15 to TRBJ1-2, with D uncertain. CDR3 length equals 11 residues. Germline V CDR1 and CDR2: LNHNV, YYDKDF (reference sequence). The V end was cut by 3 bases, the J end by 10 bases, with 9 bases between. CDR3 coding DNA: TGTGCCACCAGCAGCCTCGGGTTCTACACCTTC. Its protein is CATSSLGFYTF.

The table lists this clonotype with a few counts. The chain couples TRBV24-1 to TRBJ2-3; D remains unclear. This CDR3 is 13 amino acids long. Germline-derived CDR1 and CDR2 are KGHDR and SFDVKD. Trimming pared 3 bases from V and 5 bases from J, leaving 8 bases between. CDR3 coding DNA: TGTGCCACCAGTGATCTCCCGGGAGATACGCAGTATTTT. Its protein is CATSDLPGDTQYF.

This clonotype was seen a handful of times. The rearrangement joins TRBV6-1 to TRBJ2-1, with a possible D match to TRBD2 (5 bases). From germline, CDR1 is MNHNS and CDR2 SASEGT. Trimming left V 7 bases short and J 2 bases short, with 15 bases between. The CDR3 is made up of 15 amino acids. CDR3 region: CASILFAGTYNEQFF. CDR3 bases: TGTGCCAGCATCCTCTTCGCGGGCACCTACAATGAGCAGTTCTTC.